Below, 22 T cell receptor beta chains from the same sample are listed, as sequenced in a study of CD8 T cells in Susac syndrome. When the RNA was reverse transcribed, random hexamers were used with an input of 0.5 to 1 ug. From the immunoSEQ multiplex PCR reads, TCRdb called clonotypes with MiXCR, one entry per CDR3 protein. This table has around 230,000 distinct CDR3 sequences, 95% appearing once. Sequencing used CD4+ T cells from PBMCs. These receptors originate from a human donor with multiple sclerosis.

This sequence joins TRBV20-1 and TRBJ2-5, with 13 positions matching TRBD2. The CDR3 is 15 amino acids. After removal of 0 bases from V and 3 bases from J, the junction contained 1 base not matched to a gene. CDR1 DFQATT and CDR2 SNEGSKA come from the germline V gene (reference sequence). This chain's CDR3 is CSARDGTSGEETQYF. The DNA of the CDR3 is TGCAGTGCTAGAGACGGGACTAGCGGGGAAGAGACCCAGTACTTC.

The chain has TRBV2 and TRBJ2-2; no clear D. From germline, CDR1 is SNHLY and CDR2 FYNNEI. The CDR3 is 14 residues long. Trimming pared 2 bases from V and 4 bases from J, leaving 8 bases between. CDR3 region: CASSEMGITGELFF. CDR3 nucleotide sequence: TGTGCCAGCAGTGAAATGGGGATCACCGGGGAGCTGTTTTTT.

The chain employs TRBV9 and TRBJ1-5; 7 bases are shared with TRBD1. The ends lost 4 bases at V and 7 bases at J; junction bases unmatched: 8. This CDR3 comprises 14 residues. Germline V CDR1 and CDR2: SGDLS, YYNGEE. DNA for the CDR3: TGTGCCAGCAGCCGGACAGGCGATCGGCAGCCCCAGCATTTT. It translates to CASSRTGDRQPQHF.

The chain couples TRBV27 to TRBJ2-1, with 7 bases matching TRBD2. V lost 6 bases to trimming and J lost 7 bases; unmatched junction nucleotides: 3. This CDR3 comprises 12 residues. CDR1 MNHEY and CDR2 SMNVEV come from the germline V gene (reference sequence). The CDR3 DNA reads TGTGCCAGCAGGACTAGCTGGAATGAGCAGTTCTTC. This sequence encodes CASRTSWNEQFF.

V gene TRBV10-3 combines with J gene TRBJ2-1, with D hard to call. Germline V CDR1 and CDR2: ENHRY, SYGVKD. The CDR3 covers 12 residues. V was pared by 3 bases and J by 8 bases, with 8 bases between. The CDR3 loop is CAISDVIDEQFF. Here the CDR3 DNA reads TGTGCCATCAGTGATGTAATAGATGAGCAGTTCTTC.

The chain joins TRBV25-1 to TRBJ1-1; weak D call: TRBD1 (5 bases). CDR3 length: 14 amino acids. The germline CDR1 and CDR2 sequences are MGHDK and SYGVNS. V dropped 0 bases and J dropped 11 bases, with 16 bases sitting between them. The CDR3 coding sequence is TGTGCCAGCAGTGAATATCGGCCCCAGGGTGTGGCTTTCTTT. Translation gives CASSEYRPQGVAFF.

This rearrangement joins TRBV12-3 or TRBV12-4 to TRBJ1-2; 11 bases align to TRBD1. The V and J ends lost 3 bases and 2 bases, in that order; junction bases with no gene match: 8. This CDR3 contains 17 residues. The CDR3 loop is CASSFPPGQGANYGYTF. DNA for the CDR3: TGTGCCAGCAGTTTCCCCCCCGGACAGGGGGCCAACTATGGCTACACCTTC.

The chain combines TRBV3-1 with TRBJ2-3; 8 bases align to TRBD1. V gave up 0 bases and J gave up 5 bases; unmatched junction bases: 7. Per the germline V gene, CDR1 is LGHDT and CDR2 is YNNKEL (reference sequence). The CDR3 sequence is 16 residues long. CDR3 loop: CASSQDRQGAKDTQYF. In nucleotides, the CDR3 is TGTGCCAGCAGCCAAGATCGGCAGGGGGCCAAAGATACGCAGTATTTT.

The J gene is TRBJ2-3, the V gene TRBV20-1; D may correspond to TRBD1 or TRBD2 (7 bases each). The CDR3 is 15 residues long. Germline V CDR1 and CDR2: DFQATT, SNEGSKA (reference sequence). With 5 bases removed from V and 1 base from J, the gap between germline ends came to 16 bases. Here the CDR3 reads CSAEGASGRTDTQYF. CDR3 sequence (DNA): TGCAGTGCTGAGGGGGCTAGCGGACGCACAGATACGCAGTATTTT.

The V gene is TRBV7-8, the J gene TRBJ2-3, with 7 bases matching TRBD1. CDR1 is SGHVS and CDR2 is FQNEAQ in the germline V gene. The J segment lost 10 bases and the V segment lost 5 bases, leaving 9 bases of the junction unmatched. The CDR3 runs to 13 residues. The CDR3 DNA follows: TGTGCCAGCAGCCCGTCGACAGGGTATGCGCAGTATTTT. The encoded protein is CASSPSTGYAQYF.

The CDR3 loop is CATSRVGDSSGNTIYF. The CDR3 coding sequence is TGTGCCACCAGCAGAGTTGGAGACAGCTCTGGAAACACCATATATTTT. The chain has TRBV15 and TRBJ1-3; weak D call: TRBD1 (5 bases). Trimming pared 1 base from V and 0 bases from J, leaving 10 bases between. The germline V gene has CDR1 LNHNV and CDR2 YYDKDF (reference sequence). The CDR3 extends over 16 amino acids.

This chain links TRBV11-2 with TRBJ2-2; 9 bases match TRBD2. Germline V lookup: CDR1 SGHAT, CDR2 FQNNGV. This CDR3 is built from 16 residues. Trimming removed 5 bases from V and 4 bases from J; junction bases left unmatched: 8. CDR3 amino acids: CASSQELAGITGELFF. The DNA for the CDR3 is TGTGCCAGCAGCCAGGAACTAGCGGGTATCACCGGGGAGCTGTTTTTT. The variable domain in full, completed from reference TRBV11-2 and TRBJ2-2, reads EAGVAQSPRYKIIEKRQSVAFWCNPISGHATLYWYQQILGQGPKLLIQFQNNGVVDDSQLPKDRFSAERLKGVDSTLKIQPAKLEDSAVYLCASSQELAGITGELFFGEGSRLTVL.

This chain uses TRBV12-3 or TRBV12-4 with TRBJ1-5, with D maybe TRBD1 (5 bases). Trimming took off 5 bases at V and 6 bases at J, with 17 bases between the two ends. The CDR3 sequence is 15 residues long. The CDR3 region has the DNA TGTGCCAGCAGTCTCGCGGGGACTTTCGGTCAGCCCCAGCATTTT. Its protein product is CASSLAGTFGQPQHF.

The V gene is TRBV3-1, the J gene TRBJ1-4; D unresolved. CDR1 is LGHDT, CDR2 YNNKEL, per germline (reference sequence). There are 12 residues in the CDR3. Trimming cost V 8 bases and J 4 bases, with 8 bases left between them. The CDR3 region is CASGFLNEKLFF. In DNA form, the CDR3 reads TGTGCCAGCGGGTTCCTTAATGAAAAACTGTTTTTT.

The gene calls are TRBV30 and TRBJ1-1; D uncertain. The CDR3 extends over 13 amino acids. The germline V gene encodes CDR1 GTSNPN and CDR2 SVGIG (reference sequence). Trimming removed 4 bases at V and 0 bases at J, with 9 bases between. The CDR3: CAWTPPLNTEAFF. DNA for the CDR3: TGTGCCTGGACCCCTCCACTGAACACTGAAGCTTTCTTT.

The V gene is TRBV28, the J gene TRBJ1-1, with D perhaps TRBD1 (5 bases). From germline, CDR1 is MDHEN and CDR2 SYDVKM. The CDR3 has 14 amino acids. V was trimmed by 5 bases and J by 4 bases, leaving 14 bases between them. The CDR3 is CASSPRRGSTEAFF. The CDR3 region has the DNA TGTGCCAGCAGTCCTCGGAGGGGTAGCACTGAAGCTTTCTTT.

The chain uses TRBV5-1 and TRBJ2-1; TRBD2 aligns across 9 bases. The ends lost 0 bases at V and 13 bases at J; junction bases unmatched: 11. Germline assignment: CDR1 SGHRS and CDR2 YFSETQ. The CDR3 has 15 amino acids. CDR3 sequence (DNA): TGCGCCAGCAGCTTGGAGGTTAGCGGGAGCAGGGGACAGTTCTTC. Translation: CASSLEVSGSRGQFF.

This chain joins TRBV5-1 and TRBJ2-2; possible D gene TRBD2, 5 bases. In germline, CDR1 is SGHRS, CDR2 YFSETQ. Trimming pared 5 bases from V and 0 bases from J, leaving 11 bases between. The CDR3 runs to 15 residues. CDR3 nucleotide sequence: TGCGCCAGCAGAACGGGGAGAACGAACACCGGGGAGCTGTTTTTT. It is translated as CASRTGRTNTGELFF.

The rearrangement uses TRBV15 and TRBJ1-5; D call uncertain. The CDR3 is 16 residues long. Germline V CDR1 and CDR2: LNHNV, YYDKDF (reference sequence). Deletions cut 5 bases from V and 1 base from J, with 15 bases between. In DNA form, the CDR3 reads TGTGCCACCAGCCCCCGAACGGCGGGGAGCAATCAGCCCCAGCATTTT. It is translated as CATSPRTAGSNQPQHF. The full variable domain, with the rest looked up from reference TRBV15 and TRBJ1-5, is DAMVIQNPRYQVTQFGKPVTLSCSQTLNHNVMYWYQQKSSQAPKLLFHYYDKDFNNEADTPDNFQSRRPNTSFCFLDIRSPGLGDTAMYLCATSPRTAGSNQPQHFGDGTRLSIL.

V is TRBV2 and J is TRBJ2-7; TRBD2 matches 13 bases. Losses at the gene ends were 6 bases for V and 1 base for J; bases not matched to a gene: 6. The germline CDR1 and CDR2 sequences are SNHLY and FYNNEI. This CDR3 region has 16 residues. The CDR3 DNA reads TGTGCCAGCAGATGGACTAGCGGGAGCCTATCCTACGAGCAGTACTTC. Translation: CASRWTSGSLSYEQYF.

The chain's CDR3 is CSARPGTGGSEQYF. The CDR3 DNA reads as TGCAGTGCTAGACCCGGGACAGGGGGGAGCGAGCAGTACTTC. This rearrangement joins TRBV20-1 to TRBJ2-7; 11 positions match TRBD1. There are 14 residues in the CDR3. Trimming at V came to 2 bases and at J to 6 bases, leaving 6 bases not matched to a gene. Germline loops: CDR1 DFQATT, CDR2 SNEGSKA (reference sequence).

This clonotype was picked up one time. V usage is TRBV19 and J usage is TRBJ2-7; 8 bases fit TRBD1. The CDR3 is 13 amino acids. Trimming at V came to 7 bases and at J to 4 bases, leaving 6 bases not matched to a gene. The V gene's germline CDR1 is LNHDA and CDR2 SQIVND (reference sequence). This chain's CDR3 is CASTGTGLYEQYF. CDR3 sequence (DNA): TGTGCCAGTACGGGGACAGGCTTATACGAGCAGTACTTC.